A selection of T cell receptor beta chains follows, all from one sample in a study of vaccination and CD4 T cells after COVID-19. TCRdb re-analysed the PCR reads in MiXCR, keeping a single row per CDR3 protein. Here the sample spans tens of thousands of distinct CDR3 sequences, around 60% being singletons. These TCRs are of unknown antigen specificity. Here the sequenced sample was CD4+ T cells from blood, cultured in vitro, taken after SARS-CoV-2 vaccination. These receptors were collected from a human donor who received a COVID-19 vaccine. Both conserved end residues are part of each CDR3. Each record gives: clone size, D gene, V gene, J gene, CDR3 protein, CDR3 DNA. D genes are given only for firm matches. Where a row states a size, it is once, few, many or the class of an expanded clone; other rows omit it.

size: -; D: TRBD1; V: TRBV5-6; J: TRBJ1-5; CDR3: CASSLGFDDRENQPQHF; DNA: TGTGCCAGCAGCTTGGGATTTGATGACAGGGAAAATCAGCCCCAGCATTTT
size: -; D: -; V: TRBV20-1; J: TRBJ2-3; CDR3: CSARDPLASDTQYF; DNA: TGCAGTGCTAGAGATCCCCTAGCGTCAGATACGCAGTATTTT
size: -; D: TRBD1; V: TRBV19; J: TRBJ1-5; CDR3: CASSYRGLLNQPQHF; DNA: TGTGCCAGTAGCTACAGGGGATTACTCAATCAGCCCCAGCATTTT
size: -; D: -; V: TRBV6-1; J: TRBJ2-7; CDR3: CASKERGAGDEQYF; DNA: TGTGCCAGTAAAGAAAGGGGGGCGGGGGACGAGCAGTACTTC
size: few; D: -; V: TRBV5-1; J: TRBJ1-1; CDR3: CASSPGWGDKNTEAFF; DNA: TGCGCCAGCAGCCCAGGGTGGGGGGACAAGAACACTGAAGCTTTCTTT
size: -; D: TRBD2; V: TRBV12-3/TRBV12-4; J: TRBJ2-1; CDR3: CASSLVSWGSGGAYNEQFF; DNA: TGTGCCAGCAGTTTAGTATCGTGGGGAAGCGGGGGGGCCTACAATGAGCAGTTCTTC
size: -; D: -; V: TRBV7-2; J: TRBJ1-1; CDR3: CASSLVVQNTEAFF; DNA: TGTGCCAGCAGCTTAGTGGTCCAGAACACTGAAGCTTTCTTT
size: -; D: -; V: TRBV5-6; J: TRBJ1-2; CDR3: CASSLLKPNYGYTF; DNA: TGTGCCAGCAGCTTGCTCAAACCTAACTATGGCTACACCTTC
size: -; D: -; V: TRBV6-5; J: TRBJ1-5; CDR3: CASSYSKGVGQPQHF; DNA: TGTGCCAGCAGTTACTCGAAAGGGGTAGGTCAGCCCCAGCATTTT
size: once; D: TRBD1; V: TRBV2; J: TRBJ2-2; CDR3: CASSVQDRGTGELFF; DNA: TGTGCCAGCAGTGTTCAGGACAGGGGAACCGGGGAGCTGTTTTTT
size: -; D: -; V: TRBV6-1; J: TRBJ1-3; CDR3: CASRVGVAGNTIYF; DNA: TGTGCCAGCAGGGTGGGGGTAGCTGGAAACACCATATATTTT
size: -; D: -; V: TRBV18; J: TRBJ1-1; CDR3: CASSPTWATEAFF; DNA: TGTGCCAGCTCACCCACTTGGGCGACTGAAGCTTTCTTT
size: -; D: -; V: TRBV15; J: TRBJ1-6; CDR3: CATSRVHVNNSPLHF; DNA: TGTGCCACCAGCAGAGTACACGTGAATAATTCACCCCTCCACTTT
size: few; D: -; V: TRBV25-1; J: TRBJ2-1; CDR3: CASSELTLSSYNEQFF; DNA: TGTGCCAGCAGTGAATTGACACTTAGCTCCTACAATGAGCAGTTCTTC
size: -; D: -; V: TRBV6-4; J: TRBJ2-7; CDR3: CASSPEGGSSYEQYF; DNA: TGTGCCAGCAGTCCCGAGGGGGGGAGCTCCTACGAGCAGTACTTC
size: -; D: -; V: TRBV7-3; J: TRBJ2-7; CDR3: CASSRDQNYEQYF; DNA: TGTGCCAGCAGCAGAGACCAAAACTACGAGCAGTACTTC
size: -; D: TRBD1; V: TRBV7-9; J: TRBJ2-1; CDR3: CASSRWTGLYNEQFF; DNA: TGTGCCAGCAGCCGATGGACAGGGTTGTACAATGAGCAGTTCTTC
size: -; D: -; V: TRBV5-8; J: TRBJ1-1; CDR3: CASSLRLTSSAAF; DNA: TGTGCCAGCAGCCTAAGGTTAACATCCTCAGCGGCCTTT
size: -; D: TRBD1; V: TRBV12-5; J: TRBJ2-3; CDR3: CASGQGAIQTDTQYF; DNA: TGTGCTAGTGGCCAGGGGGCTATTCAAACAGATACGCAGTATTTT
size: once; D: -; V: TRBV6-1; J: TRBJ2-2; CDR3: CASRMNRDTGELFF; DNA: TGTGCCAGCAGAATGAACAGGGACACCGGGGAGCTGTTTTTT
size: -; D: -; V: TRBV5-1; J: TRBJ1-1; CDR3: CASSPWMNTEAFF; DNA: TGCGCCAGCAGCCCTTGGATGAACACTGAAGCTTTCTTT
size: -; D: TRBD2; V: TRBV27; J: TRBJ2-2; CDR3: CASSIRTSGGPGELFF; DNA: TGTGCCAGCAGTATCCGGACTAGCGGGGGCCCCGGGGAGCTGTTTTTT
size: few; D: -; V: TRBV2; J: TRBJ1-6; CDR3: CASTRDRDSWSPLHF; DNA: TGTGCCAGCACTAGGGACCGAGATTCATGGTCACCCCTCCACTTT
size: few; D: -; V: TRBV5-1; J: TRBJ1-1; CDR3: CASSLRQGTNTEAFF; DNA: TGCGCCAGCAGCTTGCGCCAGGGGACGAACACTGAAGCTTTCTTT
size: -; D: -; V: TRBV5-1; J: TRBJ1-1; CDR3: CASSLGPMNTEAFF; DNA: TGCGCCAGCAGCTTGGGACCGATGAACACTGAAGCTTTCTTT
size: -; D: TRBD2; V: TRBV10-2; J: TRBJ2-1; CDR3: CASSDLSGGANEQFF; DNA: TGCGCCAGCAGTGATCTTAGCGGGGGGGCCAATGAGCAGTTCTTC
size: -; D: TRBD2; V: TRBV20-1; J: TRBJ2-5; CDR3: CSARVGLEMETQYF; DNA: TGCAGTGCTAGAGTGGGACTAGAAATGGAGACCCAGTACTTC
size: -; D: TRBD1; V: TRBV7-9; J: TRBJ1-5; CDR3: CASSRPGTGLGQPQHF; DNA: TGTGCCAGCAGCCGTCCCGGGACAGGGTTAGGGCAGCCCCAGCATTTT
size: -; D: -; V: TRBV19; J: TRBJ1-2; CDR3: CASSITISDVDYGYTF; DNA: TGTGCCAGTAGTATAACCATCTCGGACGTGGACTATGGCTACACCTTC
size: -; D: -; V: TRBV11-2; J: TRBJ2-5; CDR3: CASSLDSRGTQYF; DNA: TGTGCCAGCAGCTTAGATTCACGGGGGACCCAGTACTTC
size: few; D: -; V: TRBV7-8; J: TRBJ2-3; CDR3: CASSPTMGLTYTDTQYF; DNA: TGTGCCAGCAGCCCCACGATGGGACTCACGTACACAGATACGCAGTATTTT
size: few; D: -; V: TRBV20-1; J: TRBJ2-3; CDR3: CSASGWKGTSTDTQYF; DNA: TGCAGTGCTAGTGGGTGGAAAGGTACTAGCACAGATACGCAGTATTTT
size: -; D: -; V: TRBV20-1; J: TRBJ1-2; CDR3: CSASRQGDGYTF; DNA: TGCAGTGCTAGTAGGCAGGGAGATGGCTACACCTTC
size: -; D: TRBD2; V: TRBV10-3; J: TRBJ2-1; CDR3: CAISQRTSGGVNEQFF; DNA: TGTGCCATCAGTCAGAGGACTAGCGGGGGGGTCAATGAGCAGTTCTTC
size: -; D: -; V: TRBV7-9; J: TRBJ1-6; CDR3: CALGGQGTNSPLHF; DNA: TGTGCCCTGGGGGGGCAGGGAACAAATTCACCCCTCCACTTT
size: -; D: TRBD1; V: TRBV11-3; J: TRBJ1-2; CDR3: CASSPGGVPYGYTF; DNA: TGTGCCAGCAGCCCAGGGGGGGTCCCCTATGGCTACACCTTC
size: -; D: -; V: TRBV15; J: TRBJ2-4; CDR3: CATSRDRGVAKNIQYF; DNA: TGTGCCACCAGCAGAGATCGTGGGGTCGCCAAAAACATTCAGTACTTC
size: few; D: -; V: TRBV6-1; J: TRBJ1-5; CDR3: CASSVGGDGNQPQHF; DNA: TGTGCCAGCAGTGTTGGCGGGGATGGCAATCAGCCCCAGCATTTT
size: -; D: -; V: TRBV20-1; J: TRBJ2-2; CDR3: CSAKNPLGGELFF; DNA: TGCAGTGCTAAAAATCCCCTTGGTGGGGAGCTGTTTTTT
size: -; D: TRBD2; V: TRBV15; J: TRBJ2-7; CDR3: CATSRGLAVTYEQYF; DNA: TGTGCCACCAGCAGAGGACTAGCGGTAACCTACGAGCAGTACTTC
size: -; D: -; V: TRBV24-1; J: TRBJ2-2; CDR3: CATLGATSTGELFF; DNA: TGTGCCACCCTCGGGGCCACGTCCACCGGGGAGCTGTTTTTT
size: -; D: TRBD1; V: TRBV5-1; J: TRBJ1-6; CDR3: CASSLAGTGGYNSPLHF; DNA: TGCGCCAGCAGCCTGGCCGGGACAGGGGGTTATAATTCACCCCTCCACTTT